One and the same sample provided the 29 T cell receptor beta chains below, sequenced in a study of blood T cell repertoires in COVID-19. Profiling relied on immunoSEQ multiplex PCR, and the TCRdb table lists in-frame clones only, not all of them. This table has about 200,000 clones, approximately 88% appearing once. Sequencing input: PBMCs or T cells enriched from blood (not recorded which). These receptors all stem from a woman aged 18-29 years who had recovered from COVID-19.

V gene TRBV18 combines with J gene TRBJ1-1, with a weak D call TRBD1 (6 bases). Trimming removed 5 bases from V and 5 bases from J, with 15 bases in between. The CDR3 is 14 amino acids. CDR1 and CDR2 (germline): KGHSH, LQKENI. The CDR3 DNA sequence: TGTGCCAGCTCAGCCGGGACACCTTCAACTGAAGCTTTCTTT. Translation gives CASSAGTPSTEAFF.

This CDR3 reads CASSPGEAGFTEAFF. The CDR3 DNA is TGTGCCAGCAGTCCAGGGGAAGCAGGTTTCACTGAAGCTTTCTTT. This chain uses TRBV7-9 with TRBJ1-1, with D possibly being TRBD1 (6 bases). V shed 6 bases and J shed 4 bases, with 18 bases lying between them. The CDR3 runs to 15 residues. The germline V gene has CDR1 SEHNR and CDR2 FQNEAQ (reference sequence). Full variable domain (outside the CDR3, taken from reference TRBV7-9 and TRBJ1-1): DTGVSQNPRHKITKRGQNVTFRCDPISEHNRLYWYRQTLGQGPEFLTYFQNEAQLEKSRLLSDRFSAERPKGSFSTLEIQRTEQGDSAMYLCASSPGEAGFTEAFFGQGTRLTVV.

This rearrangement joins TRBV19 to TRBJ2-7; the match to TRBD1 covers 8 bases. The CDR3 spans 15 residues. Losses at the gene ends were 1 base for V and 3 bases for J; bases not matched to a gene: 5. From germline, CDR1 is LNHDA and CDR2 SQIVND (reference sequence). CDR3 protein: CASSIAWTGIYEQYF. CDR3 nucleotide sequence: TGTGCCAGTAGTATAGCTTGGACAGGGATCTACGAGCAGTACTTC.

V gene TRBV6-1 combines with J gene TRBJ2-4; 10 positions agree with TRBD2. J lost 7 bases, V lost 1 base, and 7 bases had no gene match. The CDR3 runs 16 residues. The germline gives CDR1 MNHNS, CDR2 SASEGT. In nucleotides, the CDR3 is TGTGCCAGCAGTGAAGTTCTAGCGGGGGCTACGAACATTCAGTACTTC. It yields the protein CASSEVLAGATNIQYF.

The chain is built from TRBV21-1 and TRBJ2-1; the table's D call, TRBD2, was not checked against the DNA. TRBV21-1 is marked as a pseudogene. This CDR3 region has 16 residues. In DNA form, the CDR3 reads TGTGCCAGCAGCAATTGCCGGGGGGGCTCCTACAATGAGCAGTTCTTC. It translates to CASSNCRGGSYNEQFF.

In this sample, this clone turned up once. This rearrangement joins TRBV3-1 (or the pseudogene TRBV3-2) to TRBJ1-1, with a possible D match to TRBD1 (5 bases). Trimming took off 0 bases at V and 4 bases at J, with 9 bases between the two ends. CDR3 size: 14 residues. Germline-derived CDR1 and CDR2 are LGHDT and YNNKEL (reference sequence). The CDR3 bases are TGTGCCAGCAGCCAAGAACCCAGGGCCACTGAAGCTTTCTTT. Translated: CASSQEPRATEAFF.

The chain joins TRBV30 to TRBJ1-2, with D possibly matching TRBD1 (6 bases). The CDR3 runs to 13 residues. Germline-derived CDR1 and CDR2 are GTSNPN and SVGIG (reference sequence). V lost 0 bases, J lost 7 bases, and 12 bases lay in between. CDR3 nucleotide sequence: TGTGCCTGGAGTGTACGAGGGGGAAGTGGCTACACCTTC. Amino acid sequence: CAWSVRGGSGYTF.

This sequence joins TRBV9 and TRBJ2-7; 9 positions agree with TRBD2. The germline V gene encodes CDR1 SGDLS and CDR2 YYNGEE. This CDR3 region has 15 residues. V dropped 3 bases and J dropped 6; count of bases not matched to a gene: 10. The CDR3 here is CASSADAGTSFEQYF. CDR3 DNA sequence: TGTGCCAGCAGCGCAGATGCCGGGACTAGCTTCGAGCAGTACTTC.

V is TRBV5-1 and J is TRBJ1-5; weak D call: TRBD1 (6 bases). Looked up from germline, CDR1 is SGHRS and CDR2 is YFSETQ. Trimming pared 2 bases from V and 6 bases from J, leaving 9 bases between. The CDR3 is 13 amino acids. DNA for the CDR3: TGCGCCAGCAGCTTAACAGGGCCTCAGCCCCAGCATTTT. Translated, it gives CASSLTGPQPQHF.

The chain couples TRBV11-2 to TRBJ2-7; 9 nucleotides align to TRBD1. V dropped 5 bases and J dropped 0; count of bases not matched to a gene: 11. This CDR3 region has 17 residues. Germline values: CDR1 SGHAT, CDR2 FQNNGV. The CDR3 region is CASSPRPGQGFSYEQYF. The CDR3 DNA follows: TGTGCCAGCAGCCCGAGACCGGGACAGGGATTCTCCTACGAGCAGTACTTC.

This clone showed up just a few times. The V call is TRBV4-1, the J call TRBJ1-5; the D is unclear. Germline V gene lookup returns CDR1 MGHRA and CDR2 YSYEKL. CDR3 length: 14 residues. Deletions cut 1 base from V and 0 bases from J, with 4 bases between. For the CDR3, the DNA is TGCGCCAGCAGCCAAGGCGGTAGCAATCAGCCCCAGCATTTT. Translated: CASSQGGSNQPQHF.

The rearrangement joins TRBV10-3 to TRBJ1-3; D remains ambiguous. V lost 4 bases and J lost 0, with 7 bases in between. CDR1 ENHRY and CDR2 SYGVKD come from the germline V gene. This CDR3 contains 14 residues. The CDR3 region has the DNA TGTGCCATCAGTGGGGAGGGCTCTGGAAACACCATATATTTT. Amino acid sequence: CAISGEGSGNTIYF.

The chain carries TRBV3-1 (or the pseudogene TRBV3-2) and TRBJ2-7; D is possibly TRBD1 (5 bases). This CDR3 region has 12 residues. The germline V gene has CDR1 LGHDT and CDR2 YNNKEL (reference sequence). Trimming stripped 4 bases from V and 6 bases from J, with 10 bases between. The CDR3 loop reads CASSRHRGEQYF. The CDR3, as DNA: TGTGCCAGCAGCCGCCATAGGGGCGAGCAGTACTTC.

This clone was seen only a few times. Here the CDR3 reads CASSSRDRGSEQYF. Written as DNA, the CDR3 is TGTGCCAGCAGCTCCCGGGACAGGGGGTCCGAGCAGTACTTC. The rearrangement joins TRBV5-6 to TRBJ2-7; 11 bases line up with TRBD1. CDR1 and CDR2 (germline): SGHDT, YYEEEE. Germline trimming cut 3 bases from V and 6 bases from J; bases unmatched to any gene: 5. The CDR3 covers 14 residues.

The chain combines TRBV28 with TRBJ2-3; 8 bases line up with TRBD2. The CDR3 is 16 amino acids. V gave up 8 bases and J gave up 0 bases; unmatched junction bases: 10. Per germline, CDR1 MDHEN and CDR2 SYDVKM. The CDR3 DNA is TGTGCCAGCGGAGAAAGACTAGCGTCTAGCACAGATACGCAGTATTTT. It encodes CASGERLASSTDTQYF.

The CDR3 DNA reads TGTGCCAGCAGGAGGCAGGGGGCTGTTACGCAGTATTTT. It translates to CASRRQGAVTQYF. This chain joins TRBV2 and TRBJ2-3, with 8 bases matching TRBD1. CDR3 length: 13 amino acids. CDR1 and CDR2 from the germline V gene are SNHLY and FYNNEI. Trimming removed 6 bases from V and 8 bases from J; junction bases left unmatched: 7.

V gene TRBV19 combines with J gene TRBJ1-5; weak D call: TRBD1 (6 bases). Germline V lookup: CDR1 LNHDA, CDR2 SQIVND (reference sequence). This CDR3 has 17 residues. With 0 bases removed from V and 7 bases from J, the gap between germline ends came to 19 bases. CDR3 DNA sequence: TGTGCCAGTAGTATAGATCTAAGGGCAGGGGCAGACCAGCCCCAGCATTTT. Amino acids: CASSIDLRAGADQPQHF.

The chain carries TRBV7-9 and TRBJ1-2; TRBD1 matches at 7 bases. Germline V gene lookup returns CDR1 SEHNR and CDR2 FQNEAQ (reference sequence). The V segment lost 4 bases and the J segment 2 bases; nucleotides outside the gene matches: 10. The CDR3 runs 16 residues. The chain's CDR3 is CASSSSRQGQNYGYTF. CDR3 DNA: TGTGCCAGCAGCTCCAGCCGACAGGGACAAAACTATGGCTACACCTTC. Looking up the rest from reference TRBV7-9 and TRBJ1-2 gives the full variable domain: DTGVSQNPRHKITKRGQNVTFRCDPISEHNRLYWYRQTLGQGPEFLTYFQNEAQLEKSRLLSDRFSAERPKGSFSTLEIQRTEQGDSAMYLCASSSSRQGQNYGYTFGSGTRLTVV.

V gene TRBV6-1 combines with J gene TRBJ1-1; 7 bases are a match to TRBD1. Germline V CDR1 and CDR2: MNHNS, SASEGT. The CDR3 covers 16 residues. The ends lost 4 bases at V and 10 bases at J; junction bases unmatched: 18. CDR3 sequence: CASSATGTVLQGRAFF. CDR3 DNA sequence: TGTGCCAGCAGTGCCACCGGGACAGTCCTCCAAGGGCGAGCTTTCTTT.

V and J are TRBV2 and TRBJ2-5, with TRBD1 identical over 10 bases. Trimming cost V 4 bases and J 1 base; bases outside gene matches: 3. Germline CDR1 reads SNHLY; CDR2 reads FYNNEI. The CDR3 is made up of 15 amino acids. In nucleotides, the CDR3 is TGTGCCAGCAGTGGACAGGGGGCCCCCCAAGAGACCCAGTACTTC. Its translation: CASSGQGAPQETQYF.

The chain has TRBV19 and TRBJ2-6, with TRBD1 identical over 7 bases. J lost 2 bases, V lost 5 bases, and 3 bases had no gene match. The CDR3 contains 15 residues. Germline V gives CDR1 LNHDA, CDR2 SQIVND (reference sequence). CDR3 bases: TGTGCCAGTAGTCCTGACAGGGCTGGGGCCAACGTCCTGACTTTC. Amino acids: CASSPDRAGANVLTF.

The V gene is TRBV5-6, the J gene TRBJ2-1; D remains ambiguous. This CDR3 spans 13 amino acids. CDR1 is SGHDT and CDR2 is YYEEEE in the germline V gene. V was clipped by 7 bases and J by 3 bases, with 11 bases between them. The CDR3 is CASAGVFYNEQFF. The CDR3 coding sequence is TGTGCCAGCGCAGGCGTTTTCTACAATGAGCAGTTCTTC.

The genes are TRBV2 and TRBJ1-1; D may be TRBD1 (6 bases). The ends were cut back, 4 bases at V and 2 bases at J, with 11 bases in the middle. In germline, CDR1 is SNHLY, CDR2 FYNNEI. This CDR3 comprises 14 residues. The CDR3 nucleotides read TGTGCCAGCAGTGGCCTACAGGGTAACACTGAAGCTTTCTTT. Amino acids: CASSGLQGNTEAFF.

The chain employs TRBV15 and TRBJ1-5; 7 positions match TRBD1. This CDR3 has 15 amino acids. The trim removed 0 bases at V and 4 bases at J, leaving 3 bases unmatched. In germline, CDR1 is LNHNV, CDR2 YYDKDF (reference sequence). The CDR3, as DNA: TGTGCCACCAGCAGAGATGAGGGACAGAATCAGCCCCAGCATTTT. Protein product: CATSRDEGQNQPQHF.

The chain is built from TRBV5-6 and TRBJ1-4; no reliable D call. Trimming shortened V by 4 bases and J by 13 bases, and 14 bases separated the two germline ends. The CDR3 has 12 residues. The germline gives CDR1 SGHDT, CDR2 YYEEEE. The CDR3 DNA reads as TGTGCCAGCAGCGACTGGATGGGAGGACTGTTTTTT. Amino acid sequence: CASSDWMGGLFF.

The genes are TRBV10-3 and TRBJ2-5; D is perhaps TRBD2 (7 bases). CDR3 length: 13 residues. Germline lookup yields CDR1 ENHRY and CDR2 SYGVKD. Deletions cut 10 bases from V and 2 bases from J, with 14 bases between. The CDR3 region is CATLEGGQETQYF. The CDR3 bases are TGTGCCACCCTCGAGGGGGGGCAAGAGACCCAGTACTTC.

CDR3 DNA sequence: TGTGCCAGCAGTGAAGTAGGGGGGGAGGAAGCTTTCTTT. It encodes CASSEVGGEEAFF. This rearrangement joins TRBV2 to TRBJ1-1; D perhaps matches TRBD1 (6 bases). V was shortened by 1 base and J by 8 bases, with 11 bases between the two germline ends. This CDR3 is built from 13 residues. CDR1 is SNHLY and CDR2 is FYNNEI in the germline V gene.

The chain has TRBV7-6 and TRBJ2-1; 8 nucleotides line up with TRBD2. J lost 3 bases, V lost 5 bases, and 6 bases had no gene match. CDR1 and CDR2 from the germline V gene are SGHVS and FNYEAQ. The CDR3 loop spans 15 amino acids. In nucleotides, the CDR3 is TGTGCCAGCAGCCCAAGCGGGGGTAACTACAATGAGCAGTTCTTC. Amino acids: CASSPSGGNYNEQFF.

The chain combines TRBV5-1 with TRBJ1-2; D may be TRBD1 (6 bases). The germline V and J ends were trimmed by 5 bases and 0 bases, with 17 bases remaining between them. Germline CDR1 is SGHRS and CDR2 is YFSETQ. This CDR3 has 16 residues. The chain's CDR3 is CASRDRGGLSNYGYTF. CDR3 DNA: TGCGCCAGCAGAGACCGTGGGGGCCTTTCTAACTATGGCTACACCTTC. The variable domain in full, completed from reference TRBV5-1 and TRBJ1-2, reads KAGVTQTPRYLIKTRGQQVTLSCSPISGHRSVSWYQQTPGQGLQFLFEYFSETQRNKGNFPGRFSGRQFSNSRSEMNVSTLELGDSALYLCASRDRGGLSNYGYTFGSGTRLTVV.